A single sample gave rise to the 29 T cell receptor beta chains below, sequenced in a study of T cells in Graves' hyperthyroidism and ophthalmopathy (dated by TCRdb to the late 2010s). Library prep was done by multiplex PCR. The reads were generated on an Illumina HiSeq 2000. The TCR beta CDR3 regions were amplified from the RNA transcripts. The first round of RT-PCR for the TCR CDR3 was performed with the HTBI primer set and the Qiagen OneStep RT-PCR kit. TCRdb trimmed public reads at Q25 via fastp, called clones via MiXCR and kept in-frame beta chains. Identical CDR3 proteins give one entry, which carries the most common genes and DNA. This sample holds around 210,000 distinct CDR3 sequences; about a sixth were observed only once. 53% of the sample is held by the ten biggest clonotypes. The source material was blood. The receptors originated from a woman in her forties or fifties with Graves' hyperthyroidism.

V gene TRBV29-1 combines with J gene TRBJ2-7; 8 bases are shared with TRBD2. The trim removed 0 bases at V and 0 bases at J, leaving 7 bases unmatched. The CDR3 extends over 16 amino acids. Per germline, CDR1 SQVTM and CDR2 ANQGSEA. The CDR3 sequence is CSVEDRLAGLSYEQYF. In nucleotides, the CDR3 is TGCAGCGTTGAAGATCGCCTAGCGGGCCTCTCCTACGAGCAGTACTTC.

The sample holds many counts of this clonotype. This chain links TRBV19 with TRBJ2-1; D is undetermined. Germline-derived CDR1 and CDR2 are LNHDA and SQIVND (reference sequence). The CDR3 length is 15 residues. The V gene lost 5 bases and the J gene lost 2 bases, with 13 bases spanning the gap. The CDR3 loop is CASSPRSLTYNEQFF. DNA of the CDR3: TGTGCCAGTAGTCCCCGCAGCCTAACCTACAATGAGCAGTTCTTC.

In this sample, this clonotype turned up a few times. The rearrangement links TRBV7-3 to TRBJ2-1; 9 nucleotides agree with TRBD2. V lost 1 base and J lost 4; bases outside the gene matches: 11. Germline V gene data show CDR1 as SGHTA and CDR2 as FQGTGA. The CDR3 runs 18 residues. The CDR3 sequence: CASSLNRLAGVAYNEQFF. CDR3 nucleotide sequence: TGTGCCAGCAGCTTAAACCGGTTAGCGGGAGTAGCTTACAATGAGCAGTTCTTC.

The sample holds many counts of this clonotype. The CDR3 nucleotides are TGTGCCAGCAGCGCGAGGCGGACAGTGGGTGAAGCTTTCTTT. Translation: CASSARRTVGEAFF. The V call is TRBV11-3, the J call TRBJ1-1, with D perhaps TRBD1 (6 bases). The germline V gene encodes CDR1 SGHNT and CDR2 YENEEA. V was pared by 5 bases and J by 7 bases, with 17 bases between. This CDR3 region has 14 residues. Full variable domain (missing parts from reference TRBV11-3 and TRBJ1-1): EAGVVQSPRYKIIEKKQPVAFWCNPISGHNTLYWYLQNLGQGPELLIRYENEEAVDDSQLPKDRFSAERLKGVDSTLKIQPAELGDSAVYLCASSARRTVGEAFFGQGTRLTVV.

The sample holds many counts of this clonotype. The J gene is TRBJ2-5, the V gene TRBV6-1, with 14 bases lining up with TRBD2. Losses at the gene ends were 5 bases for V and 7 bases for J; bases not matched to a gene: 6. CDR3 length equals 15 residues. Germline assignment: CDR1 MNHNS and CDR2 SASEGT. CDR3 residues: CASSSTSGRGVTQYF. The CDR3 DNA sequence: TGTGCCAGCAGTTCGACTAGCGGGAGGGGGGTGACCCAGTACTTC.

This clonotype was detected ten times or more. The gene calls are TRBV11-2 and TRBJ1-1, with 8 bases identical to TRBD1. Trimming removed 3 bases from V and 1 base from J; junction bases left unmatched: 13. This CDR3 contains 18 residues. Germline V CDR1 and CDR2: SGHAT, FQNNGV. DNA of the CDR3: TGTGCCAGCAGCTTCCTCGGCAGGGGGCCACTAGGGAACACTGAAGCTTTCTTT. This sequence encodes CASSFLGRGPLGNTEAFF.

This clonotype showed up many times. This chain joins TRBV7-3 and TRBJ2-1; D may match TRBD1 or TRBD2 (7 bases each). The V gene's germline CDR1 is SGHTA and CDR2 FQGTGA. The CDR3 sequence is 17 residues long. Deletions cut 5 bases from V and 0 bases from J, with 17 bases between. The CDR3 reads CASSPGGGGSSYNEQFF. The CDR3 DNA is TGTGCCAGCAGCCCAGGGGGGGGAGGGAGCTCCTACAATGAGCAGTTCTTC.

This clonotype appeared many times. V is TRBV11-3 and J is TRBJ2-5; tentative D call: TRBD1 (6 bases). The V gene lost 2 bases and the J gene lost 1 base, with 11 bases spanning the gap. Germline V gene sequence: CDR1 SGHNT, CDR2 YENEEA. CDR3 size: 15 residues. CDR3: CASSLNRVIQETQYF. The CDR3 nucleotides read TGTGCCAGCAGCTTAAACAGGGTAATCCAAGAGACCCAGTACTTC. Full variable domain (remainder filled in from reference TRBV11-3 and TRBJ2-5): EAGVVQSPRYKIIEKKQPVAFWCNPISGHNTLYWYLQNLGQGPELLIRYENEEAVDDSQLPKDRFSAERLKGVDSTLKIQPAELGDSAVYLCASSLNRVIQETQYFGPGTRLLVL.

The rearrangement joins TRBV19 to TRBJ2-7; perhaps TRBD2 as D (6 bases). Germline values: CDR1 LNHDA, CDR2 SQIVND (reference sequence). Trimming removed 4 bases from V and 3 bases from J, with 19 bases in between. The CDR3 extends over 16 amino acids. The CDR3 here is CASSKGPGLGYYEQYF. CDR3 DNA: TGTGCCAGTAGTAAAGGACCGGGACTTGGATACTACGAGCAGTACTTC.

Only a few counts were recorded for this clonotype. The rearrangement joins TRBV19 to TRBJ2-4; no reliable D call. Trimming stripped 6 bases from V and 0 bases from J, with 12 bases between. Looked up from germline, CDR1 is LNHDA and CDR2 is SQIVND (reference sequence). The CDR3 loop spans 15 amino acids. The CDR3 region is CASRKDNIAKNIQYF. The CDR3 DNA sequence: TGTGCCAGTAGGAAGGATAATATAGCCAAAAACATTCAGTACTTC.

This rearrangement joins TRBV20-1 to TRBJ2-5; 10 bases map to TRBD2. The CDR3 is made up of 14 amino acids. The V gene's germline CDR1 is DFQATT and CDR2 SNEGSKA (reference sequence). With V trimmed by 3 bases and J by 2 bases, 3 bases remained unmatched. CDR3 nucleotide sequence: TGCAGTGCTAGTGTACTAGCGGGACAAGAGACCCAGTACTTC. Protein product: CSASVLAGQETQYF.

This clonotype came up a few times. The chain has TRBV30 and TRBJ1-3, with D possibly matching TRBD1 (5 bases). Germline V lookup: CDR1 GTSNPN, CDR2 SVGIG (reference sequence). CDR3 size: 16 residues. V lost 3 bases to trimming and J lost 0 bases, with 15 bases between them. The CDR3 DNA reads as TGTGCCTGGAGCAACCACGGGGCGATCTCTGGAAACACCATATATTTT. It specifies CAWSNHGAISGNTIYF. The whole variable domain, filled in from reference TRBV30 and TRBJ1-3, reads SQTIHQWPATLVQPVGSPLSLECTVEGTSNPNLYWYRQAAGRGLQLLFYSVGIGQISSEVPQNLSASRPQDRQFILSSKKLLLSDSGFYLCAWSNHGAISGNTIYFGEGSWLTVV.

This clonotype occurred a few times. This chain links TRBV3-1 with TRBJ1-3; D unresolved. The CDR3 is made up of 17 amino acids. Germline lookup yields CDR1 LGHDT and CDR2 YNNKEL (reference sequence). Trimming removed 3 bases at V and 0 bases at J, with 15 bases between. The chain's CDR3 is CASSHSSTTDSGNTIYF. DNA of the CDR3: TGTGCCAGCAGCCACTCATCCACGACCGACTCTGGAAACACCATATATTTT.

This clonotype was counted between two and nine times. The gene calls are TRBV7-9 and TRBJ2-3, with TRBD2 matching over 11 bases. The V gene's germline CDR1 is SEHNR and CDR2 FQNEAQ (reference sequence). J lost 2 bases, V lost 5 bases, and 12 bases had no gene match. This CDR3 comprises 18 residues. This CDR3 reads CASSPPRLAGKDTDTQYF. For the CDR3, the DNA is TGTGCCAGCAGCCCCCCGCGACTAGCGGGAAAGGACACAGATACGCAGTATTTT.

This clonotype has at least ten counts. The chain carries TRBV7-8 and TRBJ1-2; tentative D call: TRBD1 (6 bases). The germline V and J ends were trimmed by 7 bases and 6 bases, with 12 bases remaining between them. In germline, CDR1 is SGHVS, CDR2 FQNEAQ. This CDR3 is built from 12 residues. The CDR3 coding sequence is TGTGCCAGCAAGGGGGGTTTAGATGGCTACACCTTC. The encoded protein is CASKGGLDGYTF.

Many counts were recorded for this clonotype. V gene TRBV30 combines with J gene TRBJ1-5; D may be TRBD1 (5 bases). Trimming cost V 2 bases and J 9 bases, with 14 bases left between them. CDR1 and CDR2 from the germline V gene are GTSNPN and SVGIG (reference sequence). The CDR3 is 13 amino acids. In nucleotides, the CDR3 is TGTGCCTGGAGTCAGCCACCAGGGAGGCCCCAGCATTTT. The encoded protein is CAWSQPPGRPQHF.

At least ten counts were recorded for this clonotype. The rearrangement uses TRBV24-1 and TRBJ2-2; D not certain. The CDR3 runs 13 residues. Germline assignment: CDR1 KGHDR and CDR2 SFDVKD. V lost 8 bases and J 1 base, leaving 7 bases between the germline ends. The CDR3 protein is CATKEQNTGELFF. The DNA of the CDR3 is TGTGCCACCAAGGAGCAGAACACCGGGGAGCTGTTTTTT.

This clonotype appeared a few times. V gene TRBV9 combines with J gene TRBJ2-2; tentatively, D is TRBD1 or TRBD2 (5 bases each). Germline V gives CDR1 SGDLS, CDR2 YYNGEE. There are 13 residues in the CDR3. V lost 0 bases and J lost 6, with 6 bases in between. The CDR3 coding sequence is TGTGCCAGCAGCGTAGTGGGGGCCGGGGAGCTGTTTTTT. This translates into CASSVVGAGELFF.

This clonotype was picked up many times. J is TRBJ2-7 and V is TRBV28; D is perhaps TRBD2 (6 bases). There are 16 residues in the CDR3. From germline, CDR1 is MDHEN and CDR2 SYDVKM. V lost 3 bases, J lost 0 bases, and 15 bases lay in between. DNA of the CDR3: TGTGCCAGCAGTTTTTCCCTAGCGACCCGCTCCTACGAGCAGTACTTC. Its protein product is CASSFSLATRSYEQYF. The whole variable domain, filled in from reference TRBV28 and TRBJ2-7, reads DVKVTQSSRYLVKRTGEKVFLECVQDMDHENMFWYRQDPGLGLRLIYFSYDVKMKEKGDIPEGYSVSREKKERFSLILESASTNQTSMYLCASSFSLATRSYEQYFGPGTRLTVT.

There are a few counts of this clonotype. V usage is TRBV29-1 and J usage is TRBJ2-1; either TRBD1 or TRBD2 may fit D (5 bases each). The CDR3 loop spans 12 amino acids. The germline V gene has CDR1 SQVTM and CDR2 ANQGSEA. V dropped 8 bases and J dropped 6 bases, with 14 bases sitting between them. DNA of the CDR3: TGCAGCACAACCCTGGGGGTCAATGAGCAGTTCTTC. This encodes CSTTLGVNEQFF.

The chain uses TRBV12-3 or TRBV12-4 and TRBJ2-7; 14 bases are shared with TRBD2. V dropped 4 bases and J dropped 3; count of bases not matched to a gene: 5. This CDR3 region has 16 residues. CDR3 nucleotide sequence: TGTGCCAGCAGTTCACCGGGGACTAGCGGGAGCTACGAGCAGTACTTC. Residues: CASSSPGTSGSYEQYF.

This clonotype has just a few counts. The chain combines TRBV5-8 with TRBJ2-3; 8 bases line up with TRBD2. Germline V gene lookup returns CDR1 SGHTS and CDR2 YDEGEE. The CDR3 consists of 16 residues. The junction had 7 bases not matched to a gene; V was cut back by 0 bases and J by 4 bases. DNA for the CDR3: TGTGCCAGCAGCTTGGCCGGGGGACTAGTTCCAGATACGCAGTATTTT. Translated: CASSLAGGLVPDTQYF.

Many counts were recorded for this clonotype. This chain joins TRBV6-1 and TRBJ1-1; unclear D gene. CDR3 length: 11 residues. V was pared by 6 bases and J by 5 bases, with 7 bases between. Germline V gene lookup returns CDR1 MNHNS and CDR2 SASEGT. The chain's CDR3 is CASRRGTEAFF. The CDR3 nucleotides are TGTGCCAGCAGACGTGGGACTGAAGCTTTCTTT.

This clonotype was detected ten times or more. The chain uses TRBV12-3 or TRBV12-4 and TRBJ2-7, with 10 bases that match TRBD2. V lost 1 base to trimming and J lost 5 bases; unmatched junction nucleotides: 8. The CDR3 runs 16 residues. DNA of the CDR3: TGTGCCAGCAGTTTAGGCCCTAGCGGGAGAGGCCACGAGCAGTACTTC. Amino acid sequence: CASSLGPSGRGHEQYF.

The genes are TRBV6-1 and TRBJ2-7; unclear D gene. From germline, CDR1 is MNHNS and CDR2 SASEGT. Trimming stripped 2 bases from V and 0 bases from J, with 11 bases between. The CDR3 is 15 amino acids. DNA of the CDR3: TGTGCCAGCAGTGAACTGGGTTTAAGCTCCTACGAGCAGTACTTC. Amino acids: CASSELGLSSYEQYF.

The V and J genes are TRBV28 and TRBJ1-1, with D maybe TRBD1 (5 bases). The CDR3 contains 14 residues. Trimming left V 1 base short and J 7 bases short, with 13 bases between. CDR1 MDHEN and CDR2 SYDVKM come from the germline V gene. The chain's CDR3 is CASSLFRAEDEAFF. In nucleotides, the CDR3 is TGTGCCAGCAGTTTATTCAGGGCAGAGGATGAAGCTTTCTTT.

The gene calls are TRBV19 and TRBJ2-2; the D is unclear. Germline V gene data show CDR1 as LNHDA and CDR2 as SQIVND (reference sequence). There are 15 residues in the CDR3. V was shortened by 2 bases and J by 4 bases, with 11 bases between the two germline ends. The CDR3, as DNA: TGTGCCAGTAGTATATCCATTCGAGGCACCGGGGAGCTGTTTTTT. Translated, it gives CASSISIRGTGELFF.

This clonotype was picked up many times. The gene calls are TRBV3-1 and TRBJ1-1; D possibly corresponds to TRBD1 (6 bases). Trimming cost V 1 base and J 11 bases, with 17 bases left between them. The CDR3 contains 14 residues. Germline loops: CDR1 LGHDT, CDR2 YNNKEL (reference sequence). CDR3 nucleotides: TGTGCCAGCAGCCAAGGAATCGGGGGCTCGGGGGCTTTCTTT. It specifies CASSQGIGGSGAFF.

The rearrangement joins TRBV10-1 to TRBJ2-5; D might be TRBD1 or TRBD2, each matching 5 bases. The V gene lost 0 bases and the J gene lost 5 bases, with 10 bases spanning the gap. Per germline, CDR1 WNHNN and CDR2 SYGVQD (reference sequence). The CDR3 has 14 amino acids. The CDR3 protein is CASSESGRDETQYF. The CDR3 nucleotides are TGCGCCAGCAGTGAGTCGGGCAGGGACGAGACCCAGTACTTC.